The T cell receptor (beta chain) under discussion was sequenced for a study of blood T cell repertoires in COVID-19 (dated by TCRdb to 2018 to 2021). Context from the whole study: Samples from collaborators originated in the United States, Italy and Spain and spanned both the acute and convalescent phases of COVID-19. HLA class I and class II types, where available, came from metadata supplied by the sample provider rather than from assay-based typing. Samples were obtained from the ongoing ImmuneRACE study (first 160 participants) and from 1,254 subjects provided by 6 global collaborators. The dataset comprised deeply sampled blood TCRbeta repertoires from subjects exposed to, actively infected with, or recovered from COVID-19. The repertoires were released in a freely available public database intended as a resource for research on the immune response to SARS-CoV-2. Sample metadata almost always included a de-identified subject ID, COVID-19 status, age in years and sex. The prospective study material was composed of cDNA or gDNA derived from T cells, B-cell-depleted T cells, or PBMCs. The research as a whole found: The quantity of clinical and demographic metadata differed by source and by participant and was supplied without curation.

With respect to this clone: The antigen it binds to is not known. One base away there is no much larger clone; base qualities are not given.

Its CDR3 holds 15 amino acids, cysteine through phenylalanine. Only CDR3 DNA remains: 45 bases, in frame from the first base. V is pared back by 6 bases and J by 0 bases, with 12 bases lying between the germline termini. The germline V gene provides CDR1 ENHRY and CDR2 SYGVKD. Collaborating institutions collected whole blood in K2EDTA tubes following their own protocols. For TCRbeta analysis, collaborator samples were shipped as frozen whole blood, as isolated PBMCs, or as DNA extracted from either sample type. The immunoSEQ Assay, a bias-controlled multiplex PCR, was used to amplify TCRbeta CDR3 regions from genomic DNA. Concerning the study's data processing: Within the assay, amplification of reference gene primers was used to estimate how many nucleated cells each sample contained. To quantify the absolute abundance of each unique TCRbeta CDR3 rearrangement, sequence reads were collapsed and filtered. For each sample, productive Simpson clonality was calculated as the square root of Simpson's diversity index across productive rearrangements. The clones in this table, taken by TCRdb from immuneACCESS, are in-frame only. Not every clone is retained; where verified, under half of the shortfall comes from an unresolved V gene, and the cause of the rest is unknown. V, J and clone size are taken as reported in that table, and D and trimming were inferred from the DNA itself. The sample records more than 12,000 clones, roughly 90% of which are singletons. The ten largest clones take up 3% to 4% of the sample.

The sequenced material came from peripheral blood. This receptor was identified in a human donor in a cohort sampled during active COVID-19. The chain is made from TRBV10-3 and TRBJ1-3, with TRBD1 tentatively as D gene (6 bases match). The CDR3 protein: CAIRDRGGSGNTIYF. Here is the DNA: TGTGCCATCAGAGATAGAGGGGGCTCTGGAAACACCATATATTTT.